This T cell receptor beta chain was obtained from a study of human T cells and chemical hapten exposure (dated by TCRdb to 2020 to 2022). Background for the entire study: For sensitization, 2% DPC in acetone was applied to a roughly 2 cm by roughly 2 cm area of upper inner arm skin. Alopecia areata with under or over 50% scalp involvement, alopecia totalis and alopecia universalis were represented in the patient cohort, which was mostly female. The study tracked peripheral blood TCR repertoire changes in vivo during primary and secondary sensitization to the hapten diphenylcyclopropenone (DPC) in alopecia patients. Libraries were pooled for sequencing, and variation in per-sample TCR yields was attributed mainly to small differences in library volumes within the pool. Patch tests used Finn chambers with 0.01% DPC on the upper back, scored after 6 days by International Contact Dermatitis Research Group standards. Blood samples were taken from patients before sensitization (week 0) and at 2, 6 and about 24 weeks after DPC sensitization. Throughout the study period of around 25 weeks, patients also received therapeutic DPC doses to the scalp every week. Approximately 28 alopecia patients gave blood for TCR sequencing at one to four time points (pre-sensitization, 2, 6 and 24 weeks).

The CDR3 covers 12 residues, taking in both the cysteine and the phenylalanine. Only the CDR3 region is kept as DNA, spanning 36 bases read in frame from base 1. Based on the germline V gene, the CDR1 and CDR2 sequences are SGHRS and YFSETQ. Cut back by 4 bases and 5 bases, the V and J ends lie 9 bases apart. Overall study results and their limits: Expanded TCRs formed significantly more large CDR3 similarity clusters than pre-sensitization or healthy control sets, consistent with antigen-driven responses. Repeated subsampling changed both the strength of the expansion versus patch-test correlation and the threshold at which that correlation became significant. DPC sensitization did not change how many TCRs were above 1 in 1000 frequency, and no evidence was found of alterations in global repertoire structure. A positive correlation was found between the number of PT1 expanded TCRs and patch test score, with significance reached at thresholds 8, 16 and 32 but not 4. Alopecia, a presumed autoimmune disease, was present in all patients, so the immune response of the patients might differ from that of healthy individuals.

A few counts support this clonotype. The target of this receptor is not known. Base qualities are missing; no much larger clone stands one base away. Library preparation employed RACE. Instrument used: NextSeq 500. During library preparation, unique molecular identifiers were attached to individual cDNA molecules so that TCRs could be counted quantitatively and reproducibly. From each blood RNA sample, both TCR alpha and TCR beta chains were sequenced. In the original analysis: Samples had a median of approximately 96,000 TCRs, with a range from about 23,224 to 750,000. The Decombinator software suite was used to annotate the V, J and CDR3 of the TCR reads. Every sample was subsampled to the same number of TCRs (28,000) for the PS versus PT1 abundance plots. TCRs were defined as expanded if absent before sensitization and observed at least eight times at the 2-week time point. TCRdb reprocessing: public reads trimmed at Q25 with fastp, clones called with MiXCR, in-frame beta chains kept. Each CDR3 protein gets just one entry, which takes the most common genes and DNA from the rows behind it. The V and J calls and clone size are TCRdb's, not the authors'. This sample is represented by approximately 260,000 distinct CDR3 sequences; roughly 7.7% of them were singletons. The biggest ten clones account for 0.9% to 1.5% of the sample.

Taken with the paper, the label for time point translates to: pre-sensitization, week 0. What this sample's treatment or condition label stands for: therapeutic diphenylcyclopropenone sensitization with weekly scalp DPC. Blood at each patch-test visit was drawn before the patch test was applied. To be eligible, patients had to be aged 18 to 70, diagnosed with alopecia and judged suitable for DPC therapy, while pregnant patients were excluded. Total RNA was extracted from unfractionated whole blood that had been collected in Tempus Blood RNA tubes. This sample comprised whole blood, obtained in connection with sensitization to the hapten diphenylcyclopropenone (DPC). The sequence derives from a man aged 18 to 35 with alopecia areata. Some clones in this sample may be carry-over from other donors' samples. The rearrangement joined TRBV5-1 to TRBJ2-5; no D gene can be assigned with confidence. The CDR3 protein is CASSDHSETQYF. The DNA sequence reads TGCGCCAGCAGCGATCACTCGGAGACCCAGTACTTC. Here the CDR3 is joined to the reference TRBV5-1 and TRBJ2-5 genes, and the full variable domain is: KAGVTQTPRYLIKTRGQQVTLSCSPISGHRSVSWYQQTPGQGLQFLFEYFSETQRNKGNFPGRFSGRQFSNSRSEMNVSTLELGDSALYLCASSDHSETQYFGPGTRLLVL.